This passage covers 27 T cell receptor beta chains from one sample sequenced in a study of cytomegalovirus exposure and HLA in healthy donors. PCR was performed using 60 Vbeta and 13 Jbeta primers. TCRdb keeps only in-frame clones here, not all; method: immunoSEQ multiplex PCR. The profile shows some 180,000 clones, approximately 79% of them singletons. Material for sequencing was PBMCs. The receptors were gathered from a male donor in good health and CMV-seronegative.

The V call is TRBV7-2, the J call TRBJ2-5; 7 positions agree with TRBD1. Germline V CDR1 and CDR2: SGHTA, FQGNSA. The CDR3 sequence is 15 residues long. Unmatched junction bases numbered 7, after V lost 5 bases and J lost 1 base. DNA of the CDR3: TGTGCCAGCAGCAGACAGGGTGGTGGCCAAGAGACCCAGTACTTC. This gives the protein CASSRQGGGQETQYF.

Worth noting for this clone: The identical CDR3 is also encoded by other nucleotide sequences in the sample. The chain uses TRBV4-1 and TRBJ1-5, with TRBD1 identical over 7 bases. The CDR3 has 15 residues. CDR1 MGHRA and CDR2 YSYEKL come from the germline V gene. Unmatched junction bases numbered 2, after V lost 3 bases and J lost 0 bases. The CDR3 reads CASSQPGGSNQPQHF. The CDR3, as DNA: TGCGCCAGCAGCCAGCCAGGGGGTAGCAATCAGCCCCAGCATTTT.

This chain links TRBV7-9 with TRBJ1-2, with D tentatively TRBD1 (5 bases). V was shortened by 1 base and J by 4 bases, with 7 bases between the two germline ends. This CDR3 spans 13 amino acids. Germline CDR1 SEHNR, CDR2 FQNEAQ (reference sequence). In DNA, the CDR3 is TGTGCCAGCAGCTTAGGACAGCTCTATGGCTACACCTTC. Translation: CASSLGQLYGYTF.

This clone was picked up one time. The rearrangement links TRBV18 to TRBJ2-5; D gene ambiguous. The CDR3 is made up of 12 amino acids. V dropped 4 bases and J dropped 3 bases, with 6 bases sitting between them. Germline CDR1 is KGHSH and CDR2 is LQKENI. The CDR3 DNA is TGTGCCAGCTCACGCCGAGAAGAGACCCAGTACTTC. It codes for CASSRREETQYF. Full variable domain (missing parts from reference TRBV18 and TRBJ2-5): NAGVMQNPRHLVRRRGQEARLRCSPMKGHSHVYWYRQLPEEGLKFMVYLQKENIIDESGMPKERFSAEFPKEGPSILRIQQVVRGDSAAYFCASSRREETQYFGPGTRLLVL.

This clone showed up just a few times. This sequence joins TRBV4-1 and TRBJ2-7; TRBD2 matches 7 bases. From germline, CDR1 is MGHRA and CDR2 YSYEKL. The CDR3 length is 16 residues. V dropped 1 base and J dropped 2; count of bases not matched to a gene: 8. CDR3 DNA: TGCGCCAGCAGCCAAGGGGAGGGGAAACGAGCCTACGAGCAGTACTTC. As protein: CASSQGEGKRAYEQYF.

This clone was observed a handful of times. The genes are TRBV5-4 and TRBJ2-5; TRBD1 is a possible D gene (6 bases). Germline V lookup: CDR1 SGHNT, CDR2 YYREEE (reference sequence). V lost 4 bases and J lost 5, with 9 bases in between. The CDR3 is 12 amino acids. This CDR3 reads CASSSTGETQYF. Written as DNA, the CDR3 is TGTGCCAGCAGCAGCACAGGGGAGACCCAGTACTTC.

The rearrangement joins TRBV5-1 to TRBJ2-5; D gene unclear. The germline V gene has CDR1 SGHRS and CDR2 YFSETQ. The CDR3 loop spans 14 amino acids. V lost 5 bases and J lost 1, with 12 bases in between. The CDR3 here is CASRGSQIQETQYF. CDR3 nucleotides: TGCGCCAGCAGGGGCTCTCAGATCCAAGAGACCCAGTACTTC.

The V and J genes are TRBV19 and TRBJ2-7, with 8 bases that match TRBD2. The germline CDR1 and CDR2 sequences are LNHDA and SQIVND (reference sequence). The CDR3 contains 13 residues. J gave up 5 bases and V 6 bases, and 6 bases lay outside the gene matches. CDR3 bases: TGTGCCAGTAGCGGGGGGGCCCTCAACGAGCAGTACTTC. It encodes CASSGGALNEQYF.

This chain connects TRBV18 to TRBJ1-1; D is possibly TRBD1 (6 bases). Trimming stripped 2 bases from V and 3 bases from J, with 13 bases between. The CDR3 runs to 15 residues. Germline-derived CDR1 and CDR2 are KGHSH and LQKENI. In DNA form, the CDR3 reads TGTGCCAGCTCACCATTGGGACATATGGACACTGAAGCTTTCTTT. Protein: CASSPLGHMDTEAFF.

The chain employs TRBV19 and TRBJ1-5; tentative D call: TRBD1 (5 bases). CDR1 is LNHDA, CDR2 SQIVND, per germline (reference sequence). The CDR3 spans 15 residues. V was shortened by 5 bases and J by 0 bases, with 11 bases between the two germline ends. This CDR3 is CASSLTAYSNQPQHF. CDR3 bases: TGTGCCAGTAGTTTGACAGCGTATAGCAATCAGCCCCAGCATTTT.

J is TRBJ2-6 and V is TRBV5-1; D not certain. The CDR3 has 15 residues. Germline V gives CDR1 SGHRS, CDR2 YFSETQ. V lost 0 bases to trimming and J lost 0 bases, with 4 bases between them. The CDR3 region has the DNA TGCGCCAGCAGCTTGGAGAGCTCTGGGGCCAACGTCCTGACTTTC. It encodes CASSLESSGANVLTF.

This clone was detected a few times. The V call is TRBV6-5, the J call TRBJ2-7, with TRBD1 as a possible D gene (6 bases). V lost 4 bases to trimming and J lost 6 bases, with 7 bases between them. CDR3 length: 11 amino acids. Germline-derived CDR1 and CDR2 are MNHEY and SVGAGI. CDR3 DNA: TGTGCCAGCAGTTCAGGGGTCGAGCAGTACTTC. Protein: CASSSGVEQYF.

This clone was found a few times. The V call is TRBV6-6, the J call TRBJ1-4; a possible D gene is TRBD1 (6 bases). Germline CDR1 is MNHNY and CDR2 is SVGAGI (reference sequence). V gave up 5 bases and J gave up 7 bases, with 8 bases separating them. The CDR3 covers 12 residues. DNA for the CDR3: TGTGCCAGCAGTGGGGGCGGTGAAAAACTGTTTTTT. It encodes CASSGGGEKLFF.

The rearrangement uses TRBV7-9 and TRBJ2-7; a possible D gene is TRBD1 (6 bases). CDR1 and CDR2 from the germline V gene are SEHNR and FQNEAQ (reference sequence). The CDR3 covers 12 residues. The ends were cut back, 6 bases at V and 6 bases at J, with 12 bases in the middle. The CDR3 protein is CASRQGASEQYF. The CDR3 DNA reads TGTGCCAGCAGACAGGGAGCATCCGAGCAGTACTTC.

In its sample, this clone was seen a few times. The rearrangement joins TRBV7-2 to TRBJ2-3, with 15 positions matching TRBD2. Germline lookup yields CDR1 SGHTA and CDR2 FQGNSA. Trimming cost V 5 bases and J 5 bases; bases outside gene matches: 8. The CDR3 is made up of 17 amino acids. The CDR3 region has the DNA TGTGCCAGCAGCCCCGGGACTAGCGGGGGGCCTGGAGATACGCAGTATTTT. Its translation is CASSPGTSGGPGDTQYF.

V is TRBV5-1 and J is TRBJ2-1; weak D call: TRBD2 (6 bases). This CDR3 has 15 amino acids. Germline CDR1 reads SGHRS; CDR2 reads YFSETQ. Trimming pared 4 bases from V and 0 bases from J, leaving 11 bases between. CDR3 region: CASSLDGSSYNEQFF. CDR3 bases: TGCGCCAGCAGCCTAGACGGGAGCTCCTACAATGAGCAGTTCTTC. Full variable domain (missing parts from reference TRBV5-1 and TRBJ2-1): KAGVTQTPRYLIKTRGQQVTLSCSPISGHRSVSWYQQTPGQGLQFLFEYFSETQRNKGNFPGRFSGRQFSNSRSEMNVSTLELGDSALYLCASSLDGSSYNEQFFGPGTRLTVL.

The chain has TRBV5-6 and TRBJ2-7; D gene uncertain. The germline gives CDR1 SGHDT, CDR2 YYEEEE. The V end lost 1 base, the J end lost 0 bases, and 11 bases lay between the germline ends. The CDR3 length is 15 residues. The CDR3 reads CASSLYILSSYEQYF. The CDR3, as DNA: TGTGCCAGCAGCTTGTATATTCTAAGCTCCTACGAGCAGTACTTC.

This clone has only one observation. As DNA, the CDR3 is TGTGCCACTCGGACAGCCAATAATGAAAAACTGTTTTTT. This encodes CATRTANNEKLFF. The gene calls are TRBV2 and TRBJ1-4, with D possibly being TRBD1 (6 bases). V lost 10 bases, J lost 4 bases, and 13 bases lay in between. Germline CDR1 reads SNHLY; CDR2 reads FYNNEI. CDR3 length: 13 amino acids.

The chain employs TRBV10-1 and TRBJ2-7; maybe TRBD1 (6 bases). CDR3 length: 14 residues. From germline, CDR1 is WNHNN and CDR2 SYGVQD (reference sequence). Trimming stripped 3 bases from V and 0 bases from J, with 9 bases between. This CDR3 reads CASSDDRSSYEQYF. CDR3 nucleotide sequence: TGCGCCAGCAGTGACGACAGGTCCTCCTACGAGCAGTACTTC.

V is TRBV5-1 and J is TRBJ2-2; D unclear. The germline CDR1 and CDR2 sequences are SGHRS and YFSETQ. The V end lost 3 bases, the J end lost 6 bases, and 6 bases lay between the germline ends. The CDR3 runs 12 residues. The CDR3 DNA reads as TGCGCCAGCAGCTCCCCGTCCGGGGAGCTGTTTTTT. Its translation is CASSSPSGELFF.

The rearrangement joins TRBV6-1 to TRBJ1-1, with unresolved D. V gave up 5 bases and J gave up 6 bases, with 16 bases separating them. The CDR3 totals 14 residues. The germline CDR1 and CDR2 sequences are MNHNS and SASEGT. The CDR3 sequence is CASSRTSLEAEAFF. DNA for the CDR3: TGTGCCAGCAGTCGTACAAGCCTCGAGGCTGAAGCTTTCTTT.

This clone was counted a few times. The chain has TRBV28 and TRBJ1-2, with a possible D match to TRBD1 (6 bases). Germline CDR1 is MDHEN and CDR2 is SYDVKM. The V end lost 6 bases, the J end lost 0 bases, and 11 bases lay between the germline ends. The CDR3 consists of 14 residues. The CDR3 DNA sequence: TGTGCCAGCAGCATGGACAGACCTAACTATGGCTACACCTTC. Translating it yields CASSMDRPNYGYTF.

The chain has TRBV6-5 and TRBJ2-7, with TRBD2 identical over 8 bases. V lost 0 bases, J lost 9 bases, and 13 bases stayed unmatched. CDR3 length equals 16 residues. Germline V gene data show CDR1 as MNHEY and CDR2 as SVGAGI. CDR3 bases: TGTGCCAGCAGTTACTCCTGGAGGGCGGGGGGTTCGGTGCAGTACTTC. Protein: CASSYSWRAGGSVQYF.

The chain carries TRBV9 and TRBJ2-3, with TRBD2 matching 12 bases. V was pared by 1 base and J by 3 bases, with 0 bases of the junction left unmatched. Germline V lookup: CDR1 SGDLS, CDR2 YYNGEE. The CDR3 consists of 15 residues. CDR3 DNA: TGTGCCAGCAGCGTAACTAGCGGGGGGACAGATACGCAGTATTTT. This gives the protein CASSVTSGGTDTQYF.

The J gene is TRBJ2-1, the V gene TRBV5-4; 12 bases are a match to TRBD2. Looked up from germline, CDR1 is SGHNT and CDR2 is YYREEE (reference sequence). The ends lost 4 bases at V and 10 bases at J; junction bases unmatched: 0. The CDR3 covers 12 residues. In DNA, the CDR3 is TGTGCCAGCAGCGGACTAGCGGGGGAGCAGTTCTTC. It specifies CASSGLAGEQFF.

This CDR3 reads CASSRKPGQGDTDTQYF. The CDR3 DNA sequence: TGCGCCAGCAGCCGGAAACCCGGACAGGGGGACACAGATACGCAGTATTTT. The V gene is TRBV4-1, the J gene TRBJ2-3, with 10 bases lining up with TRBD1. The V and J ends lost 4 bases and 2 bases, in that order; junction bases with no gene match: 9. This CDR3 contains 17 residues. In germline, CDR1 is MGHRA, CDR2 YSYEKL.

V and J are TRBV6-5 and TRBJ2-5, with TRBD2 matching over 9 bases. CDR3 length: 15 amino acids. V shed 6 bases and J 4 bases; nucleotides not matched to a gene: 9. Germline V CDR1 and CDR2: MNHEY, SVGAGI. CDR3: CASSPQGGGAETQYF. The DNA for the CDR3 is TGTGCCAGCAGCCCGCAGGGCGGGGGGGCAGAGACCCAGTACTTC.